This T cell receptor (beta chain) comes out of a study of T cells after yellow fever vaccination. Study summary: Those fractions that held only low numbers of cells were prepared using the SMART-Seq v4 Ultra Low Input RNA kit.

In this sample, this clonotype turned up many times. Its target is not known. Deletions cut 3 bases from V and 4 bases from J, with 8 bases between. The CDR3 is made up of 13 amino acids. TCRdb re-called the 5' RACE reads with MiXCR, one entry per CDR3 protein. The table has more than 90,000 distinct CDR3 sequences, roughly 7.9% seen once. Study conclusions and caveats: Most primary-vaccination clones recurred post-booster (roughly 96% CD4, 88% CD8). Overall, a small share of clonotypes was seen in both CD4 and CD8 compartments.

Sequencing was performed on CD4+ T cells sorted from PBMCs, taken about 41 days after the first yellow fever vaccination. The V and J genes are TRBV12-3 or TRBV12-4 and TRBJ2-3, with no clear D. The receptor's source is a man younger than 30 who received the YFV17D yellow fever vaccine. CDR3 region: CASSLRLPDTQYF. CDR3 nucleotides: TGTGCCAGCAGTTTGAGGCTCCCAGATACGCAGTATTTT.